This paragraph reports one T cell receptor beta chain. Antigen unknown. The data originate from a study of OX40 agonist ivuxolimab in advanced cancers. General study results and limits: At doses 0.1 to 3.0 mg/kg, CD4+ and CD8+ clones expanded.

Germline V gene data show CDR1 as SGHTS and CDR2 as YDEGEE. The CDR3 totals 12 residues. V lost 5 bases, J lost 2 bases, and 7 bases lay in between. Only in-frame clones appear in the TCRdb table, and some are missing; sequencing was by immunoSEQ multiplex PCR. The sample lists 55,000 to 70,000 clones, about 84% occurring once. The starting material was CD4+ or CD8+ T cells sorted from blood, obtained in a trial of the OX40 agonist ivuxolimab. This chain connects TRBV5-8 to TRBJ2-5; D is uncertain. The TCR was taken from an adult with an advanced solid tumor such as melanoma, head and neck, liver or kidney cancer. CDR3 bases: TGTGCCAGCAGTCGACTTCAAGAGACCCAGTACTTC. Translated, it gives CASSRLQETQYF. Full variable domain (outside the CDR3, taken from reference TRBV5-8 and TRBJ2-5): EAGVTQSPTHLIKTRGQQATLRCSPISGHTSVYWYQQALGLGLQFLLWYDEGEERNRGNFPPRFSGRQFPNYSSELNVNALELEDSALYLCASSRLQETQYFGPGTRLLVL.